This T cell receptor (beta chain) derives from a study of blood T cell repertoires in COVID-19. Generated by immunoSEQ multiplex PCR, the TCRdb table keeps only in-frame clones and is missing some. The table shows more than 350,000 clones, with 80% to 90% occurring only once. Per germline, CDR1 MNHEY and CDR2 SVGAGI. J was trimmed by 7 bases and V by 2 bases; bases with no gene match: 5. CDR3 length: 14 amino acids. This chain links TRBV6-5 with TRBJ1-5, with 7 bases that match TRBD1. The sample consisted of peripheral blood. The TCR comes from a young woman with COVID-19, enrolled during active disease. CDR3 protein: CASSYRQGDQPQHF. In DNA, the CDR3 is TGTGCCAGCAGTTACCGACAGGGTGACCAGCCCCAGCATTTT.